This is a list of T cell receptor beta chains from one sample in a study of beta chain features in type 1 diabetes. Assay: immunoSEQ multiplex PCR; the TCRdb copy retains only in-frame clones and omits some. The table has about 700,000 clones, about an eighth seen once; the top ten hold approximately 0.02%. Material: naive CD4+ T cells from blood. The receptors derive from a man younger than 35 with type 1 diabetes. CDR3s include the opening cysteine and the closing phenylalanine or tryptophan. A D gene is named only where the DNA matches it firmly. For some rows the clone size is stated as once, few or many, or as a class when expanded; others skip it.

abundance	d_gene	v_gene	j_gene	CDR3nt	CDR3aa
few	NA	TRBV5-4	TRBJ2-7	TGTGCCAGCAGGGATGAGGGGGGGCTCTACGAGCAGTACTTC	CASRDEGGLYEQYF
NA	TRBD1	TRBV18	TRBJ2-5	TGTGCCAGCTCACCTGGACAGGGAAACCAAGAGACCCAGTACTTC	CASSPGQGNQETQYF
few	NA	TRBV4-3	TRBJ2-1	TGCGCCAGCAGCCAAGATAATCCAGGTAGCTCCTACAATGAGCAGTTCTTC	CASSQDNPGSSYNEQFF
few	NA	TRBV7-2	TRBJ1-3	TGTGCCAGCAGCTTAGGGGGTATCTCTGGAAACACCATATATTTT	CASSLGGISGNTIYF
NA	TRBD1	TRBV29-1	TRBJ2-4	TGCAGCGTTGAGGGGGCAGGGGGAAACATTCAGTACTTC	CSVEGAGGNIQYF
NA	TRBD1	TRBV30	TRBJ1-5	TGTGCCTGGAGTGATACAGGGGGCGGGGGTCAGCCCCAGCATTTT	CAWSDTGGGGQPQHF
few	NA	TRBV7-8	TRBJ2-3	TGTGCCAGCAGTTGGACGCTTAGCTCAGATACGCAGTATTTT	CASSWTLSSDTQYF
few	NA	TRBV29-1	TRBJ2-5	TGCAGCGGGTGGGGGGTCCAAGAGACCCAGTACTTC	CSGWGVQETQYF
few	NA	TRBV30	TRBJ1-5	TGTGCCTGGAGTGTAAGAGGAGGGCGTAGCAATCAGCCCCAGCATTTT	CAWSVRGGRSNQPQHF
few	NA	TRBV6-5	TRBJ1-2	TGTGCCAGCAGCCTAATAGGACCTGACAGCTATGGCTACACCTTC	CASSLIGPDSYGYTF
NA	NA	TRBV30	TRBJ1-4	TGTGCCTGGAGTGTTGGGACAACTAATGAAAAACTGTTTTTT	CAWSVGTTNEKLFF
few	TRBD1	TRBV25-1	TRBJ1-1	TGTGCCAGCAGTGAGACAGGGCTAATGAACACTGAAGCTTTCTTT	CASSETGLMNTEAFF
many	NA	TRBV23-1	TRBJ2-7	TGCGCCAGCAGTCACCGACAGCCCTACGAGCAGTACTTC	CASSHRQPYEQYF
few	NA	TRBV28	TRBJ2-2	TGTGCCAGCAGCCCAGGTTACACCGGGGAGCTGTTTTTT	CASSPGYTGELFF
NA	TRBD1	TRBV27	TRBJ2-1	TGTGCCAGCAGTCCCCGGACAGGGTCCTACAATGAGCAGTTCTTC	CASSPRTGSYNEQFF
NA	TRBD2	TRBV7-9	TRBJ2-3	TGTGCCAGCAGCTTGCCCCTAGCGGGGGGCTATACGCAGTATTTT	CASSLPLAGGYTQYF
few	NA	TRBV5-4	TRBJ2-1	TGTGCCAGCAGCTTGGTAGACAGGGGCGGGGGTGAGCAGTTCTTC	CASSLVDRGGGEQFF
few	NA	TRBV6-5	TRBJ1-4	TGTGCCAGCAGTTACGGGGGGACCGGTGAAAAACTGTTTTTT	CASSYGGTGEKLFF
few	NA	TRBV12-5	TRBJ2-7	TGTGCTAGTGGTTTGGTACAGGTCTCCTACGAGCAGTACTTC	CASGLVQVSYEQYF
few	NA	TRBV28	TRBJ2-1	TGTGCCAGCAGTTCGGCGGGCTGGGAGTTCTTC	CASSSAGWEFF
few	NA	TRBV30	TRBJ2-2	TGTGCCTGGAGACATGACAACACCGGGGAGCTGTTTTTT	CAWRHDNTGELFF
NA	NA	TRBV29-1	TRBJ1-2	TGCAGCTTCTTGATCCCGGACGGAGCTAACTATGGCTACACCTTC	CSFLIPDGANYGYTF